The TCR beta chain described here comes from a study of shared clonotypes between healthy human individuals. The data were produced by immunoSEQ multiplex PCR, yet TCRdb's version contains in-frame clones alone and is incomplete. The sample lists about 680,000 clones, about 91% occurring once. Positive CCR7 selection of CD45RO-negative cells yielded the naive CD8 cells, and terminally differentiated effector memory CD45RA+ cells were excluded. This clone appeared a single time. The sample was naive CD8+ T cells sorted from blood. This clonotype was obtained from a man aged 25 to 40 in good health.

The chain's CDR3 is CASSLLRGGVNEQFF. The DNA for the CDR3 is TGTGCCAGCAGCTTACTAAGGGGTGGGGTCAATGAGCAGTTCTTC. The genes are TRBV7-6 and TRBJ2-1, with D possibly TRBD1 on 5 matching bases. The CDR3 consists of 15 residues. Between the trimmed V and J ends, which lost 2 bases and 6 bases, there was a span of 14 bases. Germline-derived CDR1 and CDR2 are SGHVS and FNYEAQ.